One and the same sample provided the 27 T cell receptor beta chains below, sequenced in a study of T cell responses to AZD1222 COVID-19 vaccine. The repertoire was sequenced with immunoSEQ multiplex PCR; TCRdb's copy has only in-frame clones and lacks some. The table shows about 67,000 clones, with around four fifths occurring only once. The material was peripheral blood, obtained on day 0 of AZD1222 vaccination. Receptors were obtained from an adult in good health.

This clone was counted a single time. V gene TRBV5-1 combines with J gene TRBJ2-5; D perhaps matches TRBD2 (6 bases). The CDR3 is made up of 14 amino acids. Trimming stripped 7 bases from V and 5 bases from J, with 18 bases between. The germline CDR1 and CDR2 sequences are SGHRS and YFSETQ. CDR3 coding DNA: TGCGCCAGCTCCTCGCGGGACCCCAGGGAGACCCAGTACTTC. Translated, it gives CASSSRDPRETQYF.

This chain joins TRBV7-2 and TRBJ1-6; D gene uncertain. From germline, CDR1 is SGHTA and CDR2 FQGNSA. Trimming took off 4 bases at V and 8 bases at J, with 6 bases between the two ends. The CDR3 is 12 amino acids. CDR3 loop: CASSYPYSPLHF. In nucleotides, the CDR3 is TGTGCCAGCAGCTACCCGTATTCACCCCTCCACTTT.

This chain joins TRBV14 and TRBJ2-7; a weak D match, TRBD1 (6 bases). CDR1 SGHDN and CDR2 FVKESK come from the germline V gene. Deletions cut 5 bases from V and 4 bases from J, with 15 bases between. The CDR3 is 14 residues long. CDR3 nucleotide sequence: TGTGCCAGCAGCAAAAGGACAGACCCTTACGAGCAGTACTTC. Encoded protein: CASSKRTDPYEQYF.

This chain connects TRBV18 to TRBJ1-5; D not resolved. From germline, CDR1 is KGHSH and CDR2 LQKENI. With 6 bases removed from V and 3 bases from J, the gap between germline ends came to 6 bases. This CDR3 comprises 12 residues. The CDR3 loop reads CASSAINQPQHF. CDR3 bases: TGTGCCAGCTCCGCGATCAATCAGCCCCAGCATTTT.

Remarks on this clone: The sample has other DNA sequences that encode this CDR3 too. The V gene is TRBV19, the J gene TRBJ1-6, with D possibly being TRBD1 (5 bases). Per germline, CDR1 LNHDA and CDR2 SQIVND (reference sequence). CDR3 length: 13 residues. Trimming pared 6 bases from V and 5 bases from J, leaving 8 bases between. The CDR3 loop is CASRTVDNSPLHF. As DNA, the CDR3 is TGTGCCAGTAGGACAGTGGATAATTCACCCCTCCACTTT.

The CDR3 loop reads CASSQDRVKYSPLHF. CDR3 in DNA: TGTGCCAGCAGCCAGGACAGGGTGAAATATTCACCCCTCCACTTT. The chain links TRBV14 to TRBJ1-6; 8 positions agree with TRBD1. The CDR3 extends over 15 amino acids. The germline gives CDR1 SGHDN, CDR2 FVKESK. J gave up 8 bases and V 3 bases, and 6 bases lay outside the gene matches.

The chain links TRBV5-1 to TRBJ1-1, with 9 bases fitting TRBD1. The CDR3 is made up of 16 amino acids. Per the germline V gene, CDR1 is SGHRS and CDR2 is YFSETQ. The V segment lost 4 bases and the J segment 1 base; nucleotides outside the gene matches: 8. DNA of the CDR3: TGCGCCAGCAGCCTGGGACAGGGATTGGGGAACACTGAAGCTTTCTTT. It codes for CASSLGQGLGNTEAFF.

The rearrangement joins TRBV6-2 or TRBV6-3 to TRBJ1-6; tentatively, D is TRBD1 (6 bases). The ends were cut back, 5 bases at V and 7 bases at J, with 15 bases in the middle. Per germline, CDR1 MNHEY and CDR2 SVGEGT. The CDR3 runs to 15 residues. Here the CDR3 reads CASSADRINNSPLHF. CDR3 coding DNA: TGTGCCAGCAGTGCCGACAGGATAAACAATTCACCCCTCCACTTT.

This chain uses TRBV5-1 with TRBJ1-2, with 9 bases identical to TRBD1. CDR1 SGHRS and CDR2 YFSETQ come from the germline V gene. The V segment lost 4 bases and the J segment 2 bases; nucleotides outside the gene matches: 9. CDR3 length: 16 residues. CDR3 sequence reads: CASSPWTGETNYGYTF. CDR3 bases: TGCGCCAGCAGCCCTTGGACAGGGGAGACGAACTATGGCTACACCTTC.

V is TRBV28 and J is TRBJ2-7; no definite D call. CDR1 MDHEN and CDR2 SYDVKM come from the germline V gene. Deletions cut 5 bases from V and 4 bases from J, with 12 bases between. CDR3 length: 13 residues. CDR3 amino acids: CASSPRMGYEQYF. The CDR3 nucleotides read TGTGCCAGCAGTCCCCGGATGGGGTACGAGCAGTACTTC.

V is TRBV2 and J is TRBJ2-5, with a weak D call TRBD1 (5 bases). Trimming left V 7 bases short and J 0 bases short, with 15 bases between. Germline values: CDR1 SNHLY, CDR2 FYNNEI. This CDR3 contains 15 residues. CDR3 sequence: CASTRSGSYQETQYF. DNA of the CDR3: TGTGCCAGCACCCGGTCAGGGTCATACCAAGAGACCCAGTACTTC.

The chain employs TRBV5-5 and TRBJ1-2; D might be TRBD1 (6 bases). The ends were cut back, 0 bases at V and 8 bases at J, with 17 bases in the middle. Germline V gene sequence: CDR1 SGHKS, CDR2 YYEKEE (reference sequence). This CDR3 region has 15 residues. CDR3 bases: TGTGCCAGCAGCTTGGATGAGAGGGGGTCCAGAGGCTACACCTTC. Amino acids: CASSLDERGSRGYTF.

V is TRBV11-2 and J is TRBJ2-3, with TRBD2 matching 16 bases. This CDR3 spans 18 amino acids. Looked up from germline, CDR1 is SGHAT and CDR2 is FQNNGV. The trim removed 7 bases at V and 0 bases at J, leaving 7 bases unmatched. Written as DNA, the CDR3 is TGTGCCAGCACCCTGCGGGGACTAGCGGGAGGGAGCACAGATACGCAGTATTTT. Amino acids: CASTLRGLAGGSTDTQYF. The variable domain in full, with the rest retrieved from reference TRBV11-2 and TRBJ2-3, is EAGVAQSPRYKIIEKRQSVAFWCNPISGHATLYWYQQILGQGPKLLIQFQNNGVVDDSQLPKDRFSAERLKGVDSTLKIQPAKLEDSAVYLCASTLRGLAGGSTDTQYFGPGTRLTVL.

V and J are TRBV23-1 and TRBJ2-7, with TRBD1 matching over 7 bases. TRBV23-1 is filed as an ORF, its function uncertain. CDR3 size: 13 residues. V trimming: 8 bases; J trimming: 3 bases; junction bases outside the gene matches: 7. DNA of the CDR3: TGCGCCAGCCGATTGACAGGGCACTACGAGCAGTACTTC. This translates into CASRLTGHYEQYF.

The gene calls are TRBV9 and TRBJ2-2; 10 positions agree with TRBD2. The CDR3 has 16 amino acids. Germline V CDR1 and CDR2: SGDLS, YYNGEE. J gave up 3 bases and V 3 bases, and 5 bases lay outside the gene matches. The CDR3 sequence is CASSAPGTSDTGELFF. DNA for the CDR3: TGTGCCAGCAGCGCCCCCGGGACTAGCGACACCGGGGAGCTGTTTTTT.

V and J are TRBV5-4 and TRBJ2-4; possibly TRBD2 for D (6 bases). Trimming took 0 bases from V and 3 from J, leaving 13 bases between them. The length of the CDR3 is 16 residues. Germline CDR1 reads SGHNT; CDR2 reads YYREEE (reference sequence). The CDR3 spells CASSLERELGKNIQYF. CDR3 sequence (DNA): TGTGCCAGCAGCTTGGAACGGGAGTTGGGCAAAAACATTCAGTACTTC.

This clone has more than one count but fewer than ten. The chain uses TRBV7-9 and TRBJ1-2, with D perhaps TRBD1 (6 bases). Trimming took off 5 bases at V and 4 bases at J, with 20 bases between the two ends. The CDR3 length is 16 residues. Germline V gene data show CDR1 as SEHNR and CDR2 as FQNEAQ (reference sequence). CDR3 sequence reads: CASSQQAGVRGYGYTF. The CDR3 DNA reads as TGTGCCAGCAGCCAGCAGGCTGGGGTCAGGGGCTATGGCTACACCTTC.

This clone was seen a few times. The chain links TRBV4-3 to TRBJ1-2; TRBD1 agrees at 12 bases. Unmatched junction bases numbered 8, after V lost 1 base and J lost 8 bases. Germline V gene data show CDR1 as LGHNA and CDR2 as YSLEER. This CDR3 contains 16 residues. DNA of the CDR3: TGCGCCAGCAGCCAAGTAGTGGGACAGGGGGCTGAGGGCTACACCTTC. Translation: CASSQVVGQGAEGYTF.

This clone has only one observation. The V and J genes are TRBV6-2 or TRBV6-3 and TRBJ2-2; D is uncertain. The CDR3 totals 12 residues. The V gene's germline CDR1 is MNHEY and CDR2 SVGEGT. V lost 6 bases to trimming and J lost 4 bases, with 6 bases between them. For the CDR3, the DNA is TGTGCCAGCAGCCGAGCCACCGGGGAGCTGTTTTTT. Its translation: CASSRATGELFF.

The gene calls are TRBV19 and TRBJ2-2; 9 bases are a match to TRBD1. Germline CDR1 reads LNHDA; CDR2 reads SQIVND (reference sequence). The CDR3 is made up of 14 amino acids. V gave up 5 bases and J gave up 6 bases; unmatched junction bases: 4. The CDR3 region is CASSQGQGPGELFF. CDR3 DNA sequence: TGTGCCAGTAGTCAGGGACAGGGCCCCGGGGAGCTGTTTTTT.

This sequence joins TRBV5-1 and TRBJ1-6; D not certain. The ends were cut back, 5 bases at V and 8 bases at J, with 17 bases in the middle. The CDR3 is made up of 15 amino acids. From germline, CDR1 is SGHRS and CDR2 YFSETQ. DNA for the CDR3: TGCGCCAGCAGTCGGATCGCCGATAGTTATTCACCCCTCCACTTT. Its translation: CASSRIADSYSPLHF.

The V call is TRBV27, the J call TRBJ1-1; tentative D call: TRBD1 (5 bases). The V gene lost 2 bases and the J gene lost 0 bases, with 10 bases spanning the gap. This CDR3 region has 15 residues. Looked up from germline, CDR1 is MNHEY and CDR2 is SMNVEV (reference sequence). This chain's CDR3 is CASSLGQGLNTEAFF. The CDR3 DNA follows: TGTGCCAGCAGTTTAGGGCAGGGCTTGAACACTGAAGCTTTCTTT.

The chain joins TRBV4-3 to TRBJ1-2; D perhaps matches TRBD1 (5 bases). With 3 bases removed from V and 4 bases from J, the gap between germline ends came to 15 bases. CDR3 length: 15 residues. CDR1 and CDR2 (germline): LGHNA, YSLEER. CDR3 protein: CASSQGPLPFYGYTF. The CDR3 DNA is TGCGCCAGCAGCCAGGGACCGTTGCCGTTCTATGGCTACACCTTC.

The rearrangement joins TRBV6-2 or TRBV6-3 to TRBJ2-2; the match to TRBD1 covers 8 bases. The CDR3 length is 15 residues. J lost 3 bases, V lost 2 bases, and 2 bases had no gene match. Germline lookup yields CDR1 MNHEY and CDR2 SVGEGT. CDR3 loop: CASSYRTGYTGELFF. DNA of the CDR3: TGTGCCAGCAGTTACAGGACAGGGTACACCGGGGAGCTGTTTTTT.

The rearrangement links TRBV24-1 to TRBJ1-3; D unclear. This CDR3 is 13 amino acids long. Germline V CDR1 and CDR2: KGHDR, SFDVKD. Trimming took 0 bases from V and 4 from J, leaving 3 bases between them. This CDR3 is CATSDLRGNTIYF. CDR3 DNA: TGTGCCACCAGTGATTTGAGGGGAAACACCATATATTTT.

The chain employs TRBV6-4 and TRBJ2-3, with D possibly being TRBD2 (5 bases). The CDR3 contains 15 residues. CDR1 and CDR2 (germline): MRHNA, SNTAGT. Trimming cost V 3 bases and J 4 bases, with 14 bases left between them. The chain's CDR3 is CASSESGGPADTQYF. The CDR3 DNA is TGTGCCAGCAGTGAGTCCGGCGGGCCGGCAGATACGCAGTATTTT.

This clone was counted between two and nine times. The chain links TRBV7-9 to TRBJ2-6; weak D call: TRBD2 (6 bases). The ends were cut back, 0 bases at V and 1 base at J, with 13 bases in the middle. This CDR3 spans 18 amino acids. The germline gives CDR1 SEHNR, CDR2 FQNEAQ (reference sequence). The CDR3 DNA sequence: TGTGCCAGCAGCTTAGCTTGGCAGGGAGGATCTGGGGCCAACGTCCTGACTTTC. Protein sequence: CASSLAWQGGSGANVLTF. The variable domain in full, with the rest retrieved from reference TRBV7-9 and TRBJ2-6, is DTGVSQNPRHKITKRGQNVTFRCDPISEHNRLYWYRQTLGQGPEFLTYFQNEAQLEKSRLLSDRFSAERPKGSFSTLEIQRTEQGDSAMYLCASSLAWQGGSGANVLTFGAGSRLTVL.